The clone carrying this TCR beta chain was observed a handful of times. Its antigen is not identified. This specimen comes from a study of cytomegalovirus exposure and HLA in healthy donors. The CDR3 sequence is 13 residues long. V dropped 6 bases and J dropped 2; count of bases not matched to a gene: 3. Germline V gives CDR1 SNHLY, CDR2 FYNNEI. With 60 Vbeta and 13 Jbeta primers, the PCR was carried out. Generated by immunoSEQ multiplex PCR, the TCRdb table keeps only in-frame clones and is missing some. Found here are 200,000 to 250,000 clones, approximately 78% of them singletons; the top ten hold around 4%. Whole-study results and caveats: Trimming of TCR beta V- and J-genes showed a link, identified in a later analysis, to a missense DCLRE1C variant. Among TCR beta chains of equal frequency, HLA-associated ones were more clonally expanded in a later analysis.

This chain links TRBV2 with TRBJ2-7, with 8 positions matching TRBD1. Material for sequencing was PBMCs. The sequence came from a male donor in good health and CMV-seronegative. CDR3 sequence reads: CASSRDRTYEQYF. Written as DNA, the CDR3 is TGTGCCAGCAGCCGGGACAGGACCTACGAGCAGTACTTC.